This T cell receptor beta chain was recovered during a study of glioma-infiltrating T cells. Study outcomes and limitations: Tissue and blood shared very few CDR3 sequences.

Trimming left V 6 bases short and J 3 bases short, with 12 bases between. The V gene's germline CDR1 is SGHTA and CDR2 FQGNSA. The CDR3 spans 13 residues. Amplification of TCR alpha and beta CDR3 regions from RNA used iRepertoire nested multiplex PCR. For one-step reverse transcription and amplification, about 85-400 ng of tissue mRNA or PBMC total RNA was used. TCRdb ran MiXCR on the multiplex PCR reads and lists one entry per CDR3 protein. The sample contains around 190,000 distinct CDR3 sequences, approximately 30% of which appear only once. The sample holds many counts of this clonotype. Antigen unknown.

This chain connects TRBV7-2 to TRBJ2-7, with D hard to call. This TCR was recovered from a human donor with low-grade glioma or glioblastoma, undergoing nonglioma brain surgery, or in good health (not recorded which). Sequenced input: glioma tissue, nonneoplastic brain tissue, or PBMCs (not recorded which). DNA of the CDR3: TGTGCCAGCAGTAGGCAGCAATTCTACGAGCAGTACTTC. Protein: CASSRQQFYEQYF.